This record concerns one T cell receptor beta chain sequence. Its antigen remains unidentified. No qualities accompany the bases; no much larger clone lies one base away. Whole blood was collected in K2EDTA tubes by collaborating institutions according to the institutions' own protocols. Collaborator samples were shipped for TCRbeta analysis as frozen whole blood, isolated PBMCs, or DNA extracted from either sample type. TCRbeta CDR3 regions were amplified from genomic DNA by means of the immunoSEQ Assay, a bias-controlled multiplex PCR. Per the source publication's procedure: The number of nucleated cells in each sample was estimated from the amplification of reference gene primers within the assay. To quantify the absolute abundance of each unique TCRbeta CDR3 rearrangement, sequence reads were collapsed and filtered. For each sample, productive Simpson clonality was calculated by taking the square root of Simpson's diversity index across productive rearrangements. Imported from immuneACCESS, the table was reduced by TCRdb to in-frame sequences with V and J called. These copies leave out some clones; in studies compared against another copy, an unresolved V gene accounts for under half, and the cause of the remainder is not known. D and trimming were read from the DNA, whereas the V and J calls and clone size are those reported in that table. A total of about 20,000 clones appear in this sample, around 89% of them only once. Clones ranked in the top ten supply 7.7% of the sample.

These data originate in a study of blood T cell repertoires in COVID-19 (dated by TCRdb to 2020 to 2021). Background for the entire study: Collaborator samples came from the United States, Italy and Spain and covered acute and convalescent phases of COVID-19. Samples came from the ongoing ImmuneRACE study (first 160 participants) plus 1,254 subjects from 6 global collaborators. The material from the prospective study consisted of cDNA or gDNA derived from T cells, B-cell-depleted T cells, or PBMCs. A freely available public database, intended as a resource for researchers studying the immune response to SARS-CoV-2, is where the repertoires were released. Sample metadata almost always included a de-identified subject ID, COVID-19 status, age in years and sex. HLA class I and class II types, where available, came from metadata supplied by the sample provider rather than from assay-based typing. The dataset comprised deeply sampled blood TCRbeta repertoires from subjects exposed to, actively infected with, or recovered from COVID-19.

Summary of the overall study and its limitations: How much clinical and demographic metadata was included differed by source and by participant, and the metadata was provided uncurated.

Sequencing was performed on peripheral blood. The sequence was obtained from a woman aged 55-70 years with active COVID-19.

Here the CDR3 is given as CASSPRGPYTEAFF. The DNA is TGTGCCAGCAGCCCGAGGGGGCCCTACACTGAAGCTTTCTTT. The chain uses TRBV7-9 and TRBJ1-1; 7 bases in the junction line up with TRBD1. Clipping removes 5 bases from V and 3 bases from J, with 6 as the unmatched junction base count. CDR1 and CDR2, per the germline V gene (reference sequence), are SEHNR and FQNEAQ. The CDR3 goes from the cysteine to the phenylalanine over 14 residues. Only the CDR3 region is kept as DNA, spanning 42 bases read in frame from base 1.